Described below is a single TCR beta chain sequence and its context. Its target is unknown. V shed 5 bases and J shed 6 bases, with 14 bases lying between them. Per germline, CDR1 MDHEN and CDR2 SYDVKM. The CDR3 has 13 amino acids. The data belong to a study of PD-1 blockade in classical Hodgkin lymphoma. Study-wide findings and caveats: A significant rise in TCR diversity was seen by C4D1 for CD4+ cells but not for CD8+ cells.

Sequencing used immunoSEQ multiplex PCR; TCRdb keeps in-frame clones, though not all of them. The table lists approximately 6,800 clones, roughly 63% of them singletons. Sample time point: cycle 4 day 1 (C4D1), after five to seven weeks of nivolumab. Every single patient, without exception, relapsed after autologous stem cell transplantation, and brentuximab vedotin exposure varied. Magnetic negative selection, applied to thawed PBMCs, was used to isolate the CD8+ T cells. The clonotype originates from a human donor with classical Hodgkin lymphoma. This chain joins TRBV28 and TRBJ2-7; D assignment may be TRBD1 or TRBD2 (5 bases each). The material was CD8+ T cells from blood, obtained before the fourth cycle of nivolumab. CDR3 coding DNA: TGTGCCAGCAGTCCGAGGGGTTGGGTCGAGCAGTACTTC. Its translation is CASSPRGWVEQYF.